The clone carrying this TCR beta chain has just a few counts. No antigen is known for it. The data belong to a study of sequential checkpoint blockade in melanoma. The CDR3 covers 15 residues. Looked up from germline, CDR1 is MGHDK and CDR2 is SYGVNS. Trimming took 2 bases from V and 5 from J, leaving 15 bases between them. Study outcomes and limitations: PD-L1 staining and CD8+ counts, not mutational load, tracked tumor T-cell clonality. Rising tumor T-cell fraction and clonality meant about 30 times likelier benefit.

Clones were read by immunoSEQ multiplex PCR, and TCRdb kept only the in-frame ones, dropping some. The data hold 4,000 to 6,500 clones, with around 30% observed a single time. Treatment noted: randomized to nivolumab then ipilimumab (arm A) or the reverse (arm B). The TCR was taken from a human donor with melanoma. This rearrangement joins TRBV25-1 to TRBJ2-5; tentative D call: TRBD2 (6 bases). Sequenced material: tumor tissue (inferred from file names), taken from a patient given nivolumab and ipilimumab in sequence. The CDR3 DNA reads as TGTGCCAGCAGTGAAGGACCCCCAAGCGGGGAGACCCAGTACTTC. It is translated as CASSEGPPSGETQYF.